This T cell receptor (beta chain) was sequenced during a study of blood T cell repertoires in COVID-19. About the research overall: From T cells, B-cell-depleted T cells, or PBMCs came the material, which was cDNA or gDNA.

Profiled with immunoSEQ multiplex PCR; TCRdb holds only in-frame clones, not every one. The sample includes about 200,000 clones, roughly nine tenths of them seen just once. Cohort assignment relied on participant-reported clinical history. The CDR3 is made up of 13 amino acids. The chain recombines TRBV21-1 with TRBJ1-3; TRBD1, as called in the table, went unchecked against the DNA. TRBV21-1 is shown as a pseudogene. The specimen was PBMCs or T cells enriched from blood (not recorded which). The sequence was obtained from a woman between 18 and 29 years old who had recovered from COVID-19. The CDR3 region is CASSLDRGNTIYF. The CDR3, as DNA: TGTGCCAGCAGTCTTGACAGGGGAAACACCATATATTTT.